The 13 T cell receptor beta chains reported below all come from one sample, sequenced in a study of technical replicates of blood from a handful of donors. The method was immunoSEQ multiplex PCR; TCRdb's version includes in-frame clones alone and lacks a portion of them. The repertoire holds some 63,000 clones, with roughly 89% as singletons. Sequences were obtained from PBMCs. These receptors were taken from a human donor in good health. Some clones in this sample may be carry-over from other donors' samples.

CDR3 bases: TGTGCCAGCTCACCAAAAGAGCTCACTACCTACGAGCAGTACTTC. Translation: CASSPKELTTYEQYF. The chain uses TRBV18 and TRBJ2-7; D unresolved. Trimming stripped 2 bases from V and 2 bases from J, with 13 bases between. This CDR3 has 15 residues. The germline V gene has CDR1 KGHSH and CDR2 LQKENI.

The V and J genes are TRBV7-9 and TRBJ1-2, with TRBD1 matching 11 bases. The V gene's germline CDR1 is SEHNR and CDR2 FQNEAQ (reference sequence). V shed 5 bases, J shed 4 bases, and the junction held 12 bases outside the gene matches. This CDR3 contains 17 residues. CDR3 coding DNA: TGTGCCAGCAGCCCTGTGGAGGGGACAGGGGGTAGCTATGGCTACACCTTC. The encoded protein is CASSPVEGTGGSYGYTF.

This clone came up once. The chain carries TRBV10-1 and TRBJ2-7, with 10 bases identical to TRBD1. After removal of 6 bases from V and 5 bases from J, the junction contained 4 bases not matched to a gene. The CDR3 sequence is 13 residues long. Germline CDR1 reads WNHNN; CDR2 reads SYGVQD (reference sequence). In DNA, the CDR3 is TGCGCCAGCAGGACAGGGGGCAAAAACGAGCAGTACTTC. It encodes CASRTGGKNEQYF.

The chain uses TRBV6-9 and TRBJ2-7; D unresolved. The CDR3 extends over 11 amino acids. The germline V gene has CDR1 MNHGY and CDR2 SVAAGI. Trimming pared 7 bases from V and 3 bases from J, leaving 7 bases between. CDR3 DNA sequence: TGTGCCAGCACCCCCGTCTACGAGCAGTACTTC. This sequence encodes CASTPVYEQYF.

This clone was counted between two and nine times. The rearrangement uses TRBV12-1 and TRBJ2-7; TRBD1 is the table's D call and was not checked against the DNA. TRBV12-1 is a recognized pseudogene. This CDR3 has 14 residues. CDR3 sequence: CASSFGGSRYEQYF. The CDR3 coding sequence is TGTGCCAGCAGCTTTGGGGGCAGCCGCTACGAGCAGTACTTC.

The genes are TRBV14 and TRBJ1-6; D not certain. The V and J ends lost 4 bases and 9 bases respectively, with 10 bases between them. The CDR3 runs 13 residues. CDR1 and CDR2 from the germline V gene are SGHDN and FVKESK. CDR3 residues: CASSPGLRSPLHF. CDR3 in DNA: TGTGCCAGCAGCCCGGGTCTGCGTTCACCCCTCCACTTT.

The V and J genes are TRBV29-1 and TRBJ2-7; 7 nucleotides match TRBD2. Germline V gene lookup returns CDR1 SQVTM and CDR2 ANQGSEA. With V trimmed by 7 bases and J by 6 bases, 12 bases remained unmatched. This CDR3 is 13 amino acids long. Here the CDR3 reads CSALTGLISEQYF. The CDR3 DNA reads TGCAGCGCACTTACGGGACTAATCTCCGAGCAGTACTTC.

This clone was detected a few times. The genes are TRBV7-3 and TRBJ2-2, with TRBD2 as a possible D gene (5 bases). Trimming left V 2 bases short and J 0 bases short, with 10 bases between. The CDR3 runs 16 residues. Germline V gives CDR1 SGHTA, CDR2 FQGTGA. The CDR3 DNA sequence: TGTGCCAGCAGCTTACTCGGGGTCGCGAACACCGGGGAGCTGTTTTTT. Translated: CASSLLGVANTGELFF. Filled out from reference TRBV7-3 and TRBJ2-2, the complete variable domain reads GAGVSQTPSNKVTEKGKYVELRCDPISGHTALYWYRQSLGQGPEFLIYFQGTGAADDSGLPNDRFFAVRPEGSVSTLKIQRTERGDSAVYLCASSLLGVANTGELFFGEGSRLTVL.

The rearrangement joins TRBV7-2 to TRBJ1-2; TRBD1 might be the D (6 bases). This CDR3 has 14 residues. The V and J ends lost 5 bases and 2 bases respectively, with 12 bases between them. From germline, CDR1 is SGHTA and CDR2 FQGNSA. The CDR3 nucleotides read TGTGCCAGCAGCAAGAGCGGACAGAACTATGGCTACACCTTC. Translation: CASSKSGQNYGYTF.

The chain carries TRBV4-3 and TRBJ1-6, with D possibly TRBD1 on 5 matching bases. The CDR3 runs 15 residues. Trimming shortened V by 0 bases and J by 10 bases, and 13 bases separated the two germline ends. Germline-derived CDR1 and CDR2 are LGHNA and YSLEER. The CDR3 sequence: CASSQDARAKSPLHF. In DNA, the CDR3 is TGCGCCAGCAGCCAAGATGCCAGGGCTAAATCACCCCTCCACTTT.

This clone was detected only once. This sequence joins TRBV4-1 and TRBJ2-3; D remains unclear. The CDR3 length is 16 residues. Trimming shortened V by 4 bases and J by 0 bases, and 14 bases separated the two germline ends. Per the germline V gene, CDR1 is MGHRA and CDR2 is YSYEKL. Here the CDR3 reads CASSPLEATSTDTQYF. CDR3 bases: TGCGCCAGCAGCCCCCTTGAGGCTACAAGCACAGATACGCAGTATTTT.

The chain combines TRBV19 with TRBJ1-1; 7 nucleotides align to TRBD1. The CDR3 sequence is 16 residues long. Trimming took 1 base from V and 3 from J; bases not matched to a gene: 8. Germline CDR1 LNHDA, CDR2 SQIVND (reference sequence). The CDR3: CASSIVPLTGDTEAFF. DNA for the CDR3: TGTGCCAGTAGTATAGTGCCTCTTACAGGGGACACTGAAGCTTTCTTT.

The chain has TRBV15 and TRBJ2-7; tentative D call: TRBD1 (6 bases). Germline CDR1 reads LNHNV; CDR2 reads YYDKDF (reference sequence). The CDR3 loop spans 14 amino acids. V lost 0 bases and J lost 6, with 12 bases in between. DNA of the CDR3: TGTGCCACCAGCAGAGATCCTGTGACAGGCGAGCAGTACTTC. Its protein is CATSRDPVTGEQYF.